This T cell receptor beta chain was sequenced for a study of cytomegalovirus exposure and HLA in healthy donors. Study details: A subsequent analysis stated that the 95 to 150 validation repertoires were run on the same platform as the approximately 700 first-cohort repertoires.

The V end lost 7 bases, the J end lost 6 bases, and 15 bases lay between the germline ends. Per the germline V gene, CDR1 is MNHEY and CDR2 is SVGAGI. The CDR3 runs 14 residues. The donors were members of the validation cohort comprising about 120 subjects, separate from the roughly 600-subject first cohort. The method was immunoSEQ multiplex PCR; TCRdb's version includes in-frame clones alone and lacks a portion of them. The table has some 260,000 clones, around 90% seen once. The TCR was taken from a woman aged 25 to 45 in good health and CMV-seronegative. Sequencing was performed on PBMCs. V and J are TRBV6-5 and TRBJ2-2, with D possibly being TRBD2 (8 bases). The CDR3 protein is CASTGRGRSGELFF. In DNA, the CDR3 is TGTGCCAGCACCGGGAGGGGGCGGTCCGGGGAGCTGTTTTTT.